This T cell receptor (beta chain) was sequenced in a study of beta chain features in type 1 diabetes. Isolated RNA was reverse transcribed in full, so expressed TCRB transcripts were sequenced. Produced via immunoSEQ multiplex PCR; TCRdb's table is partial and in-frame only. The sample holds hundreds of thousands of clones, around an eighth seen once. A remark on this clone: What it binds is not known.

Study results and caveats: A possible short-template PCR bias applies equally to patients and controls. TCRB CDR3 length was moderately but significantly reduced in all four CD4+ subsets of Type 1 diabetes patients. VDJ junctions from type 1 diabetes patients carried fewer insertions and larger deletions.

CDR1 and CDR2 (germline): MGHRA, YSYEKL. Trimming removed 1 base at V and 3 bases at J, with 15 bases between. The CDR3 runs to 17 residues. The sequence came from a young man with type 1 diabetes. The specimen was naive CD4+ T cells from blood. The V gene is TRBV4-1, the J gene TRBJ2-2; D is ambiguous. In DNA, the CDR3 is TGCGCCAGCAGCCAAGGATTCTTGCGGATTTACACCGGGGAGCTGTTTTTT. Its translation: CASSQGFLRIYTGELFF.